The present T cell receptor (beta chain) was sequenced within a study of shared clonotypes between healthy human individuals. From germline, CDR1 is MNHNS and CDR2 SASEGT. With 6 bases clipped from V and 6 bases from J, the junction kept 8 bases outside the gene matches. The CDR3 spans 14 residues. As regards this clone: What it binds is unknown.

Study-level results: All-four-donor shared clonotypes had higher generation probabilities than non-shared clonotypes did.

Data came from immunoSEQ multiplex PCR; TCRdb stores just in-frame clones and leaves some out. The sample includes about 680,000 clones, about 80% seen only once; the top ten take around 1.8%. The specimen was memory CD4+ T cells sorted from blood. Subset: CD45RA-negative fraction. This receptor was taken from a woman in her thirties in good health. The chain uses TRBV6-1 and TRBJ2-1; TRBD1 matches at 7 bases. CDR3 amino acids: CASRVDRVPNEQFF. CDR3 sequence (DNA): TGTGCCAGCAGGGTTGACAGGGTACCCAATGAGCAGTTCTTC.